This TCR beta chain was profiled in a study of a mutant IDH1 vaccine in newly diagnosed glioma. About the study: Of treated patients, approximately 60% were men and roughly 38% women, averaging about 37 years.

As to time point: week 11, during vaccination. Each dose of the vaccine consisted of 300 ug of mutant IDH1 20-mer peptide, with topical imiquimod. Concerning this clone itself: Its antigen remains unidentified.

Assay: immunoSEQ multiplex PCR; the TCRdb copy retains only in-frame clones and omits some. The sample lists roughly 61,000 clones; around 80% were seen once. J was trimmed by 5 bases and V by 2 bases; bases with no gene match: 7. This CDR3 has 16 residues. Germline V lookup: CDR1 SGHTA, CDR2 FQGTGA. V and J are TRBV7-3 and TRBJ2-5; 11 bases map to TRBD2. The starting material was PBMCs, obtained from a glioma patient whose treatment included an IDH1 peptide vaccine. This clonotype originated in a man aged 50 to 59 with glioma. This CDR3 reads CASSLLPSGGRETQYF. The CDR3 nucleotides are TGTGCCAGCAGCTTACTGCCTAGCGGGGGGCGGGAGACCCAGTACTTC.